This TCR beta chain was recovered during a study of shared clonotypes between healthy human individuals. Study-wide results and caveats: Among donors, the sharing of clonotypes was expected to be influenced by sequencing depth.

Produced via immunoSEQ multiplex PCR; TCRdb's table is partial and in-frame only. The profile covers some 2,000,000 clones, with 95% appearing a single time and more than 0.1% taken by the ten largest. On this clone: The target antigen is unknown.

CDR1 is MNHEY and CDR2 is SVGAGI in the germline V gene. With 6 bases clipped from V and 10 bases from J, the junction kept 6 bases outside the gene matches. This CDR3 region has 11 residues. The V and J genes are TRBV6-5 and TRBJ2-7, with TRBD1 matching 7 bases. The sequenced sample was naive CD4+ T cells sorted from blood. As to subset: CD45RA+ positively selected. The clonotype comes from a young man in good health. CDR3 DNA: TGTGCCAGCAGCACTCGGGACAGACAGTACTTC. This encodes CASSTRDRQYF.